The 22 T cell receptor beta chains presented below share a single source sample, sequenced in a study of T cell responses to AZD1222 COVID-19 vaccine. Profiled with immunoSEQ multiplex PCR; TCRdb holds only in-frame clones, not every one. The sample lists roughly 150,000 clones, about 87% occurring once. Sample: peripheral blood, taken on day 0 of AZD1222 vaccination. The receptors here all came from an adult in good health.

This clone was recorded only once. The chain employs TRBV7-9 and TRBJ2-3; TRBD1 matches 7 bases. Germline V gives CDR1 SEHNR, CDR2 FQNEAQ (reference sequence). V shed 4 bases, J shed 3 bases, and the junction held 4 bases outside the gene matches. This CDR3 is built from 14 residues. The CDR3 sequence is CASSWTGSTDTQYF. In DNA form, the CDR3 reads TGTGCCAGCAGCTGGACAGGTTCTACAGATACGCAGTATTTT.

The rearrangement links TRBV4-2 to TRBJ2-3, with 12 bases fitting TRBD2. CDR1 is LGHNA and CDR2 is YNFKEQ in the germline V gene. With V trimmed by 5 bases and J by 4 bases, 7 bases remained unmatched. The CDR3 is 16 residues long. This CDR3 is CASSSRLAGDADTQYF. In DNA form, the CDR3 reads TGTGCCAGCAGCTCCCGACTAGCGGGGGATGCAGATACGCAGTATTTT.

The V gene is TRBV6-5, the J gene TRBJ2-2; TRBD1 matches 8 bases. This CDR3 spans 15 amino acids. Losses at the gene ends were 7 bases for V and 4 bases for J; bases not matched to a gene: 8. The V gene's germline CDR1 is MNHEY and CDR2 SVGAGI. Written as DNA, the CDR3 is TGTGCCAGCAAGGGTCAGGGGGCGATCACCGGGGAGCTGTTTTTT. Its protein is CASKGQGAITGELFF.

The chain has TRBV5-1 and TRBJ1-6, with 7 bases lining up with TRBD1. The CDR3 contains 14 residues. Germline V lookup: CDR1 SGHRS, CDR2 YFSETQ. V was pared by 6 bases and J by 7 bases, with 7 bases of the junction left unmatched. This CDR3 is CASTRDSVNSPLHF. For the CDR3, the DNA is TGCGCCAGCACCCGGGACAGCGTAAATTCACCCCTCCACTTT.

This clone is a singleton in its sample. The chain is built from TRBV6-5 and TRBJ1-2; TRBD1 matches 7 bases. V trimming: 1 base; J trimming: 4 bases; junction bases outside the gene matches: 3. The CDR3 has 14 residues. Germline V CDR1 and CDR2: MNHEY, SVGAGI. Written as DNA, the CDR3 is TGTGCCAGCAGTTACTGGGGACAGTCCTATGGCTACACCTTC. This sequence encodes CASSYWGQSYGYTF.

This chain links TRBV7-9 with TRBJ2-2; 7 bases are a match to TRBD1. Per germline, CDR1 SEHNR and CDR2 FQNEAQ (reference sequence). CDR3 length equals 15 residues. V lost 5 bases and J lost 5; bases outside the gene matches: 8. CDR3 amino acids: CASSPTGLATGELFF. In DNA, the CDR3 is TGTGCCAGCAGCCCGACAGGGTTAGCAACCGGGGAGCTGTTTTTT.

The CDR3 reads CASSTGQATNEKLFF. The CDR3 DNA is TGTGCCAGCAGCACGGGACAGGCAACTAATGAAAAACTGTTTTTT. This chain uses TRBV28 with TRBJ1-4; 8 bases are a match to TRBD1. The V segment lost 6 bases and the J segment 0 bases; nucleotides outside the gene matches: 3. The germline gives CDR1 MDHEN, CDR2 SYDVKM. The CDR3 sequence is 15 residues long.

The chain links TRBV18 to TRBJ2-2, with TRBD2 as a possible D gene (6 bases). CDR1 is KGHSH and CDR2 is LQKENI in the germline V gene. The V end lost 3 bases, the J end lost 5 bases, and 13 bases lay between the germline ends. CDR3 size: 15 residues. CDR3 coding DNA: TGTGCCAGCTCACCGGGACGGGCGGGGACCGGGGAGCTGTTTTTT. Translating gives CASSPGRAGTGELFF.

The CDR3 sequence is CASTPRAEIAKNIQYF. CDR3 nucleotide sequence: TGTGCCAGCACCCCCCGTGCGGAGATAGCCAAAAACATTCAGTACTTC. The rearrangement joins TRBV7-2 to TRBJ2-4; D unresolved. V was cut by 7 bases and J by 0 bases, with 16 bases left in between. The CDR3 loop spans 16 amino acids. Germline CDR1 is SGHTA and CDR2 is FQGNSA. Complete variable domain (other parts from reference TRBV7-2 and TRBJ2-4): GAGVSQSPSNKVTEKGKDVELRCDPISGHTALYWYRQSLGQGLEFLIYFQGNSAPDKSGLPSDRFSAERTGGSVSTLTIQRTQQEDSAVYLCASTPRAEIAKNIQYFGAGTRLSVL.

The V and J genes are TRBV27 and TRBJ1-1, with unresolved D. The V end lost 5 bases, the J end lost 5 bases, and 9 bases lay between the germline ends. Germline lookup yields CDR1 MNHEY and CDR2 SMNVEV (reference sequence). The CDR3 is 12 residues long. CDR3 sequence reads: CASSPGKTEAFF. In nucleotides, the CDR3 is TGTGCCAGCAGTCCGGGTAAGACTGAAGCTTTCTTT.

The CDR3 bases are TGTGCCAGCAGTTTGTTGGCTAGCGGGAGCTACGAGCAGTACTTC. Its protein is CASSLLASGSYEQYF. The gene calls are TRBV28 and TRBJ2-7; 10 bases align to TRBD2. Germline V gene data show CDR1 as MDHEN and CDR2 as SYDVKM. The ends lost 3 bases at V and 3 bases at J; junction bases unmatched: 5. The CDR3 has 15 residues. The entire variable domain, with the rest obtained from reference TRBV28 and TRBJ2-7, is as follows: DVKVTQSSRYLVKRTGEKVFLECVQDMDHENMFWYRQDPGLGLRLIYFSYDVKMKEKGDIPEGYSVSREKKERFSLILESASTNQTSMYLCASSLLASGSYEQYFGPGTRLTVT.

The V call is TRBV20-1, the J call TRBJ2-3, with 11 nucleotides matching TRBD2. The germline V gene has CDR1 DFQATT and CDR2 SNEGSKA (reference sequence). The trim removed 3 bases at V and 2 bases at J, leaving 13 bases unmatched. This CDR3 is built from 18 residues. Here the CDR3 reads CSASLGGQLAGVTDTQYF. The CDR3 coding sequence is TGCAGTGCTAGTCTAGGTGGGCAACTAGCGGGGGTCACAGATACGCAGTATTTT.

The chain combines TRBV18 with TRBJ1-3; D is unresolved. The CDR3 totals 17 residues. Germline-derived CDR1 and CDR2 are KGHSH and LQKENI. The V gene lost 2 bases and the J gene lost 0 bases, with 14 bases spanning the gap. CDR3 sequence: CASSPSPPKSSGNTIYF. The CDR3 DNA is TGTGCCAGCTCACCATCCCCACCGAAAAGCTCTGGAAACACCATATATTTT.

The rearrangement joins TRBV28 to TRBJ2-7; 8 bases agree with TRBD1. Germline CDR1 reads MDHEN; CDR2 reads SYDVKM. The CDR3 runs to 15 residues. V was pared by 6 bases and J by 2 bases, with 9 bases of the junction left unmatched. The CDR3 coding sequence is TGTGCCAGCAGGGAGACAGGGGTGCCCCCCTACGAGCAGTACTTC. Encoded protein: CASRETGVPPYEQYF.

CDR3 nucleotide sequence: TGTGCCAGCAGCCCAGACAACAATGAGCAGTTCTTC. Its protein is CASSPDNNEQFF. The rearrangement links TRBV11-1 to TRBJ2-1; no definite D call. Germline V gene data show CDR1 as SGHAT and CDR2 as FQDESV (reference sequence). V was trimmed by 5 bases and J by 5 bases, leaving 7 bases between them. This CDR3 spans 12 amino acids.

This clone was seen once. The gene calls are TRBV28 and TRBJ1-2; 10 bases are a match to TRBD1. The CDR3 totals 18 residues. Germline V lookup: CDR1 MDHEN, CDR2 SYDVKM. J gave up 0 bases and V 6 bases, and 13 bases lay outside the gene matches. The chain's CDR3 is CASRQLTGQGRTNYGYTF. DNA of the CDR3: TGTGCCAGCAGACAACTAACGGGACAGGGGAGGACTAACTATGGCTACACCTTC.

V and J are TRBV12-3 or TRBV12-4 and TRBJ1-1; no clear D. This CDR3 has 13 residues. The V gene lost 5 bases and the J gene lost 9 bases, with 16 bases spanning the gap. The CDR3 here is CASSHPTEDQAFF. For the CDR3, the DNA is TGTGCCAGCAGTCACCCAACAGAGGACCAAGCTTTCTTT.

The chain joins TRBV19 to TRBJ1-2; 12 bases align to TRBD1. V lost 7 bases and J lost 8; bases outside the gene matches: 5. CDR3 length: 13 residues. Germline V gene sequence: CDR1 LNHDA, CDR2 SQIVND (reference sequence). The CDR3 DNA reads TGTGCCAGTAAAGGGGGACAGGGGGCCGGCTACACCTTC. It codes for CASKGGQGAGYTF. The complete variable domain, with remaining parts taken from reference TRBV19 and TRBJ1-2, reads DGGITQSPKYLFRKEGQNVTLSCEQNLNHDAMYWYRQDPGQGLRLIYYSQIVNDFQKGDIAEGYSVSREKKESFPLTVTSAQKNPTAFYLCASKGGQGAGYTFGSGTRLTVV.

The chain links TRBV7-9 to TRBJ2-1, with 8 bases that match TRBD1. CDR1 and CDR2 from the germline V gene are SEHNR and FQNEAQ (reference sequence). CDR3 size: 15 residues. V lost 5 bases to trimming and J lost 3 bases; unmatched junction nucleotides: 6. The CDR3 loop reads CASSLDRVIYNEQFF. CDR3 nucleotide sequence: TGTGCCAGCAGCCTGGACAGGGTGATCTACAATGAGCAGTTCTTC. Supplemented by reference TRBV7-9 and TRBJ2-1, the full variable domain reads DTGVSQNPRHKITKRGQNVTFRCDPISEHNRLYWYRQTLGQGPEFLTYFQNEAQLEKSRLLSDRFSAERPKGSFSTLEIQRTEQGDSAMYLCASSLDRVIYNEQFFGPGTRLTVL.

This chain joins TRBV27 and TRBJ2-1; possible D gene TRBD2, 6 bases. The germline CDR1 and CDR2 sequences are MNHEY and SMNVEV (reference sequence). This CDR3 comprises 13 residues. V was clipped by 8 bases and J by 2 bases, with 10 bases between them. CDR3 sequence reads: CASVGGPYNEQFF. In DNA form, the CDR3 reads TGTGCCAGCGTCGGGGGTCCCTACAATGAGCAGTTCTTC.

The chain is built from TRBV5-1 and TRBJ2-7, with a possible D match to TRBD2 (5 bases). The ends were cut back, 0 bases at V and 4 bases at J, with 11 bases in the middle. Looked up from germline, CDR1 is SGHRS and CDR2 is YFSETQ. This CDR3 region has 14 residues. The chain's CDR3 is CASSLAGWRYEQYF. CDR3 sequence (DNA): TGCGCCAGCAGCTTGGCCGGGTGGAGGTACGAGCAGTACTTC.

This clone was seen a handful of times. V gene TRBV27 combines with J gene TRBJ2-3, with unresolved D. Germline loops: CDR1 MNHEY, CDR2 SMNVEV (reference sequence). CDR3 length: 13 amino acids. Trimming took off 6 bases at V and 4 bases at J, with 11 bases between the two ends. The CDR3 DNA reads as TGTGCCAGCAGGGTCAGAAGACCAGATACGCAGTATTTT. Its translation: CASRVRRPDTQYF.